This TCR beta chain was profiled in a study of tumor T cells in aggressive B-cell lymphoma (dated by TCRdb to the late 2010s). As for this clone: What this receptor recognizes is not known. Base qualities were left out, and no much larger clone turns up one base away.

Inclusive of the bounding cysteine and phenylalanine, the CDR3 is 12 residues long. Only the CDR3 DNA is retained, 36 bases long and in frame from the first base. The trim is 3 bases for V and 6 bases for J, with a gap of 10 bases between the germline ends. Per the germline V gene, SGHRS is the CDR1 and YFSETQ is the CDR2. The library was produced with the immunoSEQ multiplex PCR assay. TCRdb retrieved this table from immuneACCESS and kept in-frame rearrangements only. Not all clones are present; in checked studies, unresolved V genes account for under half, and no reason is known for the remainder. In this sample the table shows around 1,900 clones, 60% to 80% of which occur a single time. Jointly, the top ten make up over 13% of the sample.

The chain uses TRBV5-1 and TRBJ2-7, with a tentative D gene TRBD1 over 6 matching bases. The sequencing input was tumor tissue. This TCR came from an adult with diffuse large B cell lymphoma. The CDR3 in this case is CASSSTGSEQYF. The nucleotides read TGCGCCAGCAGCTCTACAGGGTCCGAGCAGTACTTC.